This T cell receptor beta chain stems from a study of T cells in Graves' hyperthyroidism and ophthalmopathy. At the level of the study: Pretreatment peripheral blood was obtained at initial diagnosis.

CDR3 length: 12 residues. Germline V lookup: CDR1 SGHDT, CDR2 YYEEEE. V gave up 2 bases and J gave up 11 bases, with 8 bases separating them. Clinicians diagnosed patients from clinical symptoms, serum thyroxine and TRAb, thyroid ultrasound and orbital computed tomography. General study results and limits: Within blood appeared most thyroid clonotypes that had expanded above 0.001.

There were TCR beta CDR3 regions amplified from RNA transcripts. HTBI primers were the set used in a first-round RT-PCR of the TCR CDR3. TCRdb re-called the multiplex PCR reads through MiXCR, storing one row per CDR3 protein. The top ten hold 30% to 35% of the sample, which has more than 250,000 distinct CDR3 sequences, over 12% seen once. This clonotype has just a few counts. Its matching antigen is unknown. This rearrangement joins TRBV5-6 to TRBJ1-6; D is unresolved. The TCR comes from a woman aged 45 to 65 with Graves' hyperthyroidism that later progressed to Graves' ophthalmopathy. Sequencing was carried out using blood. DNA for the CDR3: TGTGCCAGCAGCTTCCTCGGTACACCCCTCCACTTT. This gives the protein CASSFLGTPLHF.